This TCR beta chain was obtained from a study of PD-1 blockade in classical Hodgkin lymphoma. Germline V gives CDR1 SGHDT, CDR2 YYEEEE. The CDR3 spans 15 residues. V was shortened by 1 base and J by 5 bases, with 12 bases between the two germline ends. Some clones are missing from TCRdb's copy, which holds only in-frame ones; the method was immunoSEQ multiplex PCR. Among 80,000 to 100,000 clones listed, around nine tenths were seen once. Comment on this clone: Its specificity is not known.

Findings of the study overall: Exclusion applied to patients who initiated nivolumab less than 1 year following ASCT. Partial responders and progressors had significantly lower baseline TCR diversity. Healthy donors were reported to have higher baseline TCR diversity than newly diagnosed patients.

Each of the patients experienced relapse following autologous stem cell transplantation, and their brentuximab vedotin exposure differed. Complete response, partial response or progressive disease constituted the best response categories observed. Sequenced material: peripheral blood mononuclear cells (PBMCs), taken at baseline. The TCR comes from a human donor with classical Hodgkin lymphoma. The chain employs TRBV5-6 and TRBJ2-2, with D perhaps given as TRBD1 or TRBD2 (5 bases each). CDR3 in DNA: TGTGCCAGCAGCTTGCTGGGTTGGGGGACCGGGGAGCTGTTTTTT. Protein product: CASSLLGWGTGELFF.